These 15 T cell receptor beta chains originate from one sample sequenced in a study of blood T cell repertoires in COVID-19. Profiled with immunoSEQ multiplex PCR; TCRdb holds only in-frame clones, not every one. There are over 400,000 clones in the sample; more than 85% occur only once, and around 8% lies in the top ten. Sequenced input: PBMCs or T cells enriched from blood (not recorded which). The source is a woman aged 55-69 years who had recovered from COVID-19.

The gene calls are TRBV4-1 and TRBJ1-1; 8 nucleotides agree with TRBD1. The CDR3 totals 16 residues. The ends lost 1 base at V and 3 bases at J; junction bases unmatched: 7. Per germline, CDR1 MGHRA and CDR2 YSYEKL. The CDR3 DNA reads TGCGCCAGCAGCCAAGGACAGGGGCCGTTGGACACTGAAGCTTTCTTT. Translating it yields CASSQGQGPLDTEAFF.

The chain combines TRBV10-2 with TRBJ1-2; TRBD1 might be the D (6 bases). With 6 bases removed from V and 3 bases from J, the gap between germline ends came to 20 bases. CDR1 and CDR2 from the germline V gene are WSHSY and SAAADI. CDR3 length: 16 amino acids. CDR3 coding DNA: TGCGCCAGCAGAGGACAGACACCTGCGGTAGACTATGGCTACACCTTC. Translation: CASRGQTPAVDYGYTF.

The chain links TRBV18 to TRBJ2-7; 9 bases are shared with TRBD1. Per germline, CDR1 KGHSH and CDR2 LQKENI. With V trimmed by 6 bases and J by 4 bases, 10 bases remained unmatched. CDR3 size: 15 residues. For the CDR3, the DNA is TGTGCCAGCTCGCCCTCAGGGACAGGGCTTTACGAGCAGTACTTC. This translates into CASSPSGTGLYEQYF.

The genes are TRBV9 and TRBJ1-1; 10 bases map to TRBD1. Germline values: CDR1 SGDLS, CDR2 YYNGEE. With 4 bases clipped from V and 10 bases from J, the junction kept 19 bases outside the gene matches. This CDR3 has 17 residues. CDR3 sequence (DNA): TGTGCCAGCAGCCCGACCTCCGGGACAGGGGCAGTAGTTGGAGCTTTCTTT. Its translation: CASSPTSGTGAVVGAFF.

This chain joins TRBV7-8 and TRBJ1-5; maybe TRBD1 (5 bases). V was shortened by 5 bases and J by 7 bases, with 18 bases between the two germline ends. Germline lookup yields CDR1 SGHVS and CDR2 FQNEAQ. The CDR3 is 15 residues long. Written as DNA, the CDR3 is TGTGCCAGCAGCGCGTTGGCAGGGATACAACAGCCCCAGCATTTT. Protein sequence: CASSALAGIQQPQHF.

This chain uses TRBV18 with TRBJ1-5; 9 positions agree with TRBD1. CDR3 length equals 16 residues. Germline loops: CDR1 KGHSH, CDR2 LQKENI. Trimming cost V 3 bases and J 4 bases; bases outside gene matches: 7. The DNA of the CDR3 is TGTGCCAGCTCACCCCCACCGGGACAGGGTAATCAGCCCCAGCATTTT. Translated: CASSPPPGQGNQPQHF.

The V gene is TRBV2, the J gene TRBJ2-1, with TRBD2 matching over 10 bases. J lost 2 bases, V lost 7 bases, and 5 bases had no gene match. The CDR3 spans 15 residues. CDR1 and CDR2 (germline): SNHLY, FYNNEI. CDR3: CASKSSGGTYNEQFF. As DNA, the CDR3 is TGTGCCAGCAAATCTAGCGGGGGAACCTACAATGAGCAGTTCTTC.

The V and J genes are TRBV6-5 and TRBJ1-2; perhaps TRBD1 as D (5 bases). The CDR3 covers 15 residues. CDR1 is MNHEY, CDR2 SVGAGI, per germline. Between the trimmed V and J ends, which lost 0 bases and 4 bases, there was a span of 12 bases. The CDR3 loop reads CASSYSMQGFYGYTF. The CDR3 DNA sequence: TGTGCCAGCAGTTACTCGATGCAGGGTTTCTATGGCTACACCTTC.

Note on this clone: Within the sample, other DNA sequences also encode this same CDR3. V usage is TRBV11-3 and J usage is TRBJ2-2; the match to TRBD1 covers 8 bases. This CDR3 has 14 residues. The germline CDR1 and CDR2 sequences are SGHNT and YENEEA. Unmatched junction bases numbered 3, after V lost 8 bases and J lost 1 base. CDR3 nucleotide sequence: TGTGCCAGCTCCGGGACAGGGAACACCGGGGAGCTGTTTTTT. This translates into CASSGTGNTGELFF.

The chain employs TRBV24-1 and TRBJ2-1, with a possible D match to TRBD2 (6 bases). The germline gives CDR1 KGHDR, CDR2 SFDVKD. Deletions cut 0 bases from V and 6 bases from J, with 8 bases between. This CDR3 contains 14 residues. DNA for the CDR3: TGTGCCACCAGTGATTTGGGGCGGGGCAATGAGCAGTTCTTC. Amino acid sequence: CATSDLGRGNEQFF.

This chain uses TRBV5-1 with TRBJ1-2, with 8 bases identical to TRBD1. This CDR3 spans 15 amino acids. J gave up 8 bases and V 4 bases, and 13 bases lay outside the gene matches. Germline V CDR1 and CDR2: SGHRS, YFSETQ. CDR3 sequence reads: CASSDWTGQREGYTF. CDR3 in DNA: TGCGCCAGCAGCGATTGGACAGGGCAACGCGAGGGCTACACCTTC. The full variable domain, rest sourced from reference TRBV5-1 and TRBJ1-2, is KAGVTQTPRYLIKTRGQQVTLSCSPISGHRSVSWYQQTPGQGLQFLFEYFSETQRNKGNFPGRFSGRQFSNSRSEMNVSTLELGDSALYLCASSDWTGQREGYTFGSGTRLTVV.

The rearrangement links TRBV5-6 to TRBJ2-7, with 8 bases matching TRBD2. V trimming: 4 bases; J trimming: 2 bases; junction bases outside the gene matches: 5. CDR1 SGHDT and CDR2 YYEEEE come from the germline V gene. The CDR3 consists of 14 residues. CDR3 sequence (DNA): TGTGCCAGCAGCCGAGCGGGGGCCGCCTACGAGCAGTACTTC. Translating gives CASSRAGAAYEQYF. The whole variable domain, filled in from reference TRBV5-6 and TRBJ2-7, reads DAGVTQSPTHLIKTRGQQVTLRCSPKSGHDTVSWYQQALGQGPQFIFQYYEEEERQRGNFPDRFSGHQFPNYSSELNVNALLLGDSALYLCASSRAGAAYEQYFGPGTRLTVT.

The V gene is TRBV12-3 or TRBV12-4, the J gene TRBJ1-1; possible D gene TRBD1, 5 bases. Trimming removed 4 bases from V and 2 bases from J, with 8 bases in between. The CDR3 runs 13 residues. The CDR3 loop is CASSSQGNTEAFF. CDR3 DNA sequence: TGTGCCAGCAGTTCCCAGGGCAACACTGAAGCTTTCTTT.

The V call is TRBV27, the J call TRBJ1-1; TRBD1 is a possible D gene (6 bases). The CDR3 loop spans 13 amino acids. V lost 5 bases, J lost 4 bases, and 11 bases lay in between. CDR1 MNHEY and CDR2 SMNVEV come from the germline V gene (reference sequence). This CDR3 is CASSLTGFTEAFF. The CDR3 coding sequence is TGTGCCAGCAGTCTAACAGGGTTCACTGAAGCTTTCTTT.

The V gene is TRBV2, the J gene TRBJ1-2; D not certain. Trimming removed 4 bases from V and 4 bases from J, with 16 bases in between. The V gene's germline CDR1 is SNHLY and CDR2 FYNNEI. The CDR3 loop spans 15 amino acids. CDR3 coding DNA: TGTGCCAGCAGTGTTAGCGGAATTCCCCTCTATGGCTACACCTTC. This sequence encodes CASSVSGIPLYGYTF.